This TCR beta chain was captured in a study of OX40 agonist ivuxolimab in advanced cancers. Study-level background: Among those enrolled, mean age was around 60 years (range about 20 to 79) and roughly 84% were male.

Some clones are missing from TCRdb's copy, which holds only in-frame ones; the method was immunoSEQ multiplex PCR. The profile shows 35,000 to 40,000 clones, roughly 78% of them singletons. The CDR3 is made up of 15 amino acids. Germline loops: CDR1 LGHNA, CDR2 YNFKEQ. With V trimmed by 2 bases and J by 2 bases, 4 bases remained unmatched. This clone was counted once. Its antigen is unidentified. General study points: Nonresponders included some who also had low normalized T-cell clonal expansion.

Sampling of blood occurred at baseline, cycle 4 day 1, and cycle 7 day 1. V gene TRBV4-2 combines with J gene TRBJ2-3; 7 bases align to TRBD2. The material was CD4+ or CD8+ T cells sorted from blood, obtained in a trial of the OX40 agonist ivuxolimab. The sequence was obtained from an adult with an advanced solid tumor such as melanoma, head and neck, liver or kidney cancer. This CDR3 is CASSQLAALTDTQYF. The CDR3 DNA reads as TGTGCCAGCAGCCAACTAGCGGCTCTCACAGATACGCAGTATTTT.